One TCR beta chain is described in this entry. Produced via immunoSEQ multiplex PCR; TCRdb's table is partial and in-frame only. This sample has 85,000 to 100,000 clones, with roughly 77% found just once. This CDR3 contains 14 residues. Germline V gene lookup returns CDR1 KGHSH and CDR2 LQKENI. V was pared by 8 bases and J by 5 bases, with 18 bases between. This sample was included in a study of glioma-infiltrating T cells after dendritic cell vaccination. Study at large: Patients received three intradermal dendritic cell vaccine injections at biweekly intervals.

The time point was: after dendritic cell vaccination, including at tumor progression/relapse. The rearrangement links TRBV18 to TRBJ1-2; D unclear. Source: blood, taken after dendritic cell vaccination. The receptor was isolated from a human donor with glioblastoma. The DNA for the CDR3 is TGTGCCAGCCAGAAAGCGGCAGAGAATTATGGCTACACCTTC. Translated, it gives CASQKAAENYGYTF.